The 22 T cell receptor beta chains below were found in one sample sequenced in a study of early T cells in non-severe SARS-CoV-2 infection. MiXCR, run by TCRdb on the 5' RACE reads, gives a single entry per CDR3 protein. The profile shows under 40,000 distinct CDR3 sequences, approximately 6% of them singletons. The sequenced sample was whole blood. All receptors derive from an adult who was a healthcare worker with PCR-confirmed SARS-CoV-2 infection or an uninfected control (not recorded which).

This clonotype was detected ten times or more. The chain is built from TRBV2 and TRBJ1-6, with D uncertain. Trimming stripped 5 bases from V and 4 bases from J, with 12 bases between. This CDR3 region has 15 residues. CDR1 and CDR2 (germline): SNHLY, FYNNEI. CDR3 sequence (DNA): TGTGCCAGCAGTATTGCTACAGCGTATAATTCACCCCTCCACTTT. Protein product: CASSIATAYNSPLHF.

Comment on this clonotype: Sequence at one end of the junction differs from germline and may be a read error. The chain is built from TRBV20-1 and TRBJ2-3; D gene unclear. The CDR3 consists of 12 residues. From germline, CDR1 is DFQATT and CDR2 SNEGSKA (reference sequence). The CDR3 here is CSASSKTDMQYF. Written as DNA, the CDR3 is TGCAGTGCTAGCTCTAAAACAGATATGCAGTATTTT.

The gene calls are TRBV10-3 and TRBJ2-4; a possible D gene is TRBD1 (5 bases). Germline V gene data show CDR1 as ENHRY and CDR2 as SYGVKD. The CDR3 length is 19 residues. The germline V and J ends were trimmed by 0 bases and 1 base, with 19 bases remaining between them. CDR3 nucleotides: TGTGCCATCAGTGAGTCGATTTTGGCCAGGGAATCTGCCAAAAACATTCAGTACTTC. Its translation: CAISESILARESAKNIQYF.

This clonotype has at least ten counts. The chain employs TRBV18 and TRBJ1-5, with D maybe TRBD1 (5 bases). Germline CDR1 is KGHSH and CDR2 is LQKENI. Trimming removed 2 bases from V and 0 bases from J, with 8 bases in between. CDR3 length equals 15 residues. The chain's CDR3 is CASSPGRDSNQPQHF. As DNA, the CDR3 is TGTGCCAGCTCACCAGGCAGGGATAGCAATCAGCCCCAGCATTTT.

The table lists this clonotype with many counts. The chain recombines TRBV6-6 with TRBJ1-5; D is unclear. The CDR3 loop spans 13 amino acids. With 5 bases removed from V and 4 bases from J, the gap between germline ends came to 9 bases. Germline V gene sequence: CDR1 MNHNY, CDR2 SVGAGI (reference sequence). The CDR3 here is CASSPRQNQPQHF. Here the CDR3 DNA reads TGTGCCAGCAGTCCCCGGCAGAATCAGCCCCAGCATTTT.

This clonotype has ten or more counts. The rearrangement uses TRBV6-2 or TRBV6-3 and TRBJ1-1; 8 bases are shared with TRBD1. Germline-derived CDR1 and CDR2 are MNHEY and SVGEGT. V lost 4 bases, J lost 5 bases, and 0 bases stayed unmatched. This CDR3 has 12 amino acids. CDR3 in amino acids: CASSWDRTEAFF. Written as DNA, the CDR3 is TGTGCCAGCAGTTGGGACAGGACTGAAGCTTTCTTT.

This clonotype is medium-sized in the sample. V usage is TRBV15 and J usage is TRBJ2-7, with a possible D match to TRBD2 (6 bases). With 2 bases removed from V and 2 bases from J, the gap between germline ends came to 13 bases. The CDR3 has 15 amino acids. CDR1 is LNHNV, CDR2 YYDKDF, per germline (reference sequence). CDR3 DNA sequence: TGTGCCACCAGCAGACCTACGGAGGGCCCCTACGAGCAGTACTTC. It codes for CATSRPTEGPYEQYF.

In this sample, this clonotype turned up many times. The chain employs TRBV7-2 and TRBJ2-1, with D uncertain. V was trimmed by 5 bases and J by 4 bases, leaving 9 bases between them. CDR1 and CDR2 (germline): SGHTA, FQGNSA. The CDR3 has 13 residues. CDR3 DNA: TGTGCCAGCAGCCACGGCCGATACAATGAGCAGTTCTTC. Its protein product is CASSHGRYNEQFF.

This clonotype was found many times. CDR3 coding DNA: TGTGCCAGCAGCCAAAGGACTTATTTAGGGAACGAGCAGTACTTC. This sequence encodes CASSQRTYLGNEQYF. The chain has TRBV7-2 and TRBJ2-7, with a possible D match to TRBD2 (5 bases). Trimming left V 5 bases short and J 5 bases short, with 19 bases between. Germline values: CDR1 SGHTA, CDR2 FQGNSA. CDR3 length equals 15 residues.

This clonotype was found many times. The chain combines TRBV4-1 with TRBJ1-2; D uncertain. CDR1 and CDR2 (germline): MGHRA, YSYEKL. The V end lost 0 bases, the J end lost 2 bases, and 7 bases lay between the germline ends. The CDR3 totals 14 residues. The CDR3 nucleotides read TGCGCCAGCAGCCAAGAGGCATTGAACTATGGCTACACCTTC. As protein: CASSQEALNYGYTF.

This clonotype was seen ten or more times. The chain couples TRBV6-6 to TRBJ2-7; 8 bases line up with TRBD1. Looked up from germline, CDR1 is MNHNY and CDR2 is SVGAGI (reference sequence). This CDR3 is built from 14 residues. The V and J ends lost 5 bases and 6 bases, in that order; junction bases with no gene match: 9. The CDR3 region has the DNA TGTGCCAGCAGTCTCAGGGGGCGGAGAAGCGAGCAGTACTTC. Translating it yields CASSLRGRRSEQYF.

Many counts were recorded for this clonotype. The gene calls are TRBV24-1 and TRBJ1-4, with D unresolved. The V gene lost 6 bases and the J gene lost 6 bases, with 10 bases spanning the gap. This CDR3 comprises 13 residues. CDR1 is KGHDR, CDR2 SFDVKD, per germline. The DNA for the CDR3 is TGTGCCACCAGTCACCCGTGGGATGAAAAACTGTTTTTT. This encodes CATSHPWDEKLFF.

There are many counts of this clonotype. The chain combines TRBV6-5 with TRBJ1-5; D not resolved. The CDR3 sequence is 17 residues long. The V gene's germline CDR1 is MNHEY and CDR2 SVGAGI. Trimming pared 5 bases from V and 7 bases from J, leaving 24 bases between. The CDR3 spells CASSHTLPGPAGQPQHF. In DNA form, the CDR3 reads TGTGCCAGCAGTCATACACTCCCAGGACCGGCCGGCCAGCCCCAGCATTTT.

This clonotype was counted at least ten times. The chain links TRBV7-8 to TRBJ2-1; D not certain. Germline lookup yields CDR1 SGHVS and CDR2 FQNEAQ. There are 15 residues in the CDR3. V was trimmed by 5 bases and J by 2 bases, leaving 13 bases between them. This chain's CDR3 is CASSHFSNPYNEQFF. The CDR3 DNA follows: TGTGCCAGCAGCCACTTTAGCAATCCCTACAATGAGCAGTTCTTC. Variable domain in full (rest from reference TRBV7-8 and TRBJ2-1): GAGVSQSPRYKVAKRGQDVALRCDPISGHVSLFWYQQALGQGPEFLTYFQNEAQLDKSGLPSDRFFAERPEGSVSTLKIQRTQQEDSAVYLCASSHFSNPYNEQFFGPGTRLTVL.

The table lists this clonotype with many counts. The V call is TRBV27, the J call TRBJ2-7; 9 nucleotides agree with TRBD2. There are 16 residues in the CDR3. Germline CDR1 reads MNHEY; CDR2 reads SMNVEV (reference sequence). The V gene end was trimmed by 5 bases and the J gene end by 1 base; junction bases not matched to a gene: 9. CDR3 nucleotides: TGTGCCAGCAGTGGGCGGGGGGGCGGCCGATCCTACGAGCAGTACTTC. Encoded protein: CASSGRGGGRSYEQYF.

The chain employs TRBV20-1 and TRBJ1-1; TRBD1 matches at 7 bases. The germline V gene has CDR1 DFQATT and CDR2 SNEGSKA (reference sequence). The CDR3 totals 13 residues. Trimming took 5 bases from V and 5 from J; bases not matched to a gene: 8. CDR3 bases: TGCAGTGCTCCGACAGGGACAAGAACTGAAGCTTTCTTT. It translates to CSAPTGTRTEAFF.

The table lists this clonotype with many counts. The chain is built from TRBV12-3 or TRBV12-4 and TRBJ1-4, with D unclear. Trimming left V 5 bases short and J 0 bases short, with 7 bases between. The CDR3 is 14 amino acids. The CDR3: CASSLRSTNEKLFF. The CDR3 bases are TGTGCCAGCAGTCTCCGTTCAACTAATGAAAAACTGTTTTTT.

This clonotype was counted at least ten times. This rearrangement joins TRBV5-1 to TRBJ2-1; D is unresolved. The germline V gene encodes CDR1 SGHRS and CDR2 YFSETQ. The V gene lost 4 bases and the J gene lost 4 bases, with 15 bases spanning the gap. The CDR3 is made up of 15 amino acids. The CDR3: CASSIGSSGYNEQFF. The CDR3 coding sequence is TGCGCCAGCAGCATCGGGTCGTCGGGTTACAATGAGCAGTTCTTC.

This clonotype was observed a few times. This chain links TRBV6-2 or TRBV6-3 with TRBJ1-5; TRBD1 matches at 8 bases. CDR3 length: 14 amino acids. CDR1 is MNHEY, CDR2 SVGEGT, per germline. Losses at the gene ends were 5 bases for V and 9 bases for J; bases not matched to a gene: 9. The CDR3 region is CASSLDRGPRPQHF. The CDR3 DNA sequence: TGTGCCAGCAGTCTAGACAGGGGCCCAAGGCCCCAGCATTTT.

The chain combines TRBV6-6 with TRBJ2-3; the D gene is possibly TRBD1 (6 bases). The CDR3 is made up of 14 amino acids. V lost 6 bases and J lost 1, with 11 bases in between. The V gene's germline CDR1 is MNHNY and CDR2 SVGAGI (reference sequence). The CDR3 region has the DNA TGTGCCAGCAGCCTGACAGGTGGCACAGATACGCAGTATTTT. It encodes CASSLTGGTDTQYF.

The J gene is TRBJ2-7, the V gene TRBV7-6; possibly TRBD1 for D (6 bases). Between the trimmed V and J ends, which lost 1 base and 2 bases, there was a span of 18 bases. This CDR3 region has 17 residues. The germline V gene encodes CDR1 SGHVS and CDR2 FNYEAQ. CDR3 protein: CASSLGLRPGATYEQYF. The DNA of the CDR3 is TGTGCCAGCAGCTTAGGGTTGCGGCCAGGGGCCACCTACGAGCAGTACTTC.

This clonotype showed up many times. The rearrangement uses TRBV12-3 or TRBV12-4 and TRBJ1-3; D is perhaps TRBD1 (6 bases). Trimming left V 6 bases short and J 0 bases short, with 12 bases between. The CDR3 contains 15 residues. CDR3 in DNA: TGTGCCAGCAGCCGACAGGCAGTCTCTGGAAACACCATATATTTT. Its protein is CASSRQAVSGNTIYF.